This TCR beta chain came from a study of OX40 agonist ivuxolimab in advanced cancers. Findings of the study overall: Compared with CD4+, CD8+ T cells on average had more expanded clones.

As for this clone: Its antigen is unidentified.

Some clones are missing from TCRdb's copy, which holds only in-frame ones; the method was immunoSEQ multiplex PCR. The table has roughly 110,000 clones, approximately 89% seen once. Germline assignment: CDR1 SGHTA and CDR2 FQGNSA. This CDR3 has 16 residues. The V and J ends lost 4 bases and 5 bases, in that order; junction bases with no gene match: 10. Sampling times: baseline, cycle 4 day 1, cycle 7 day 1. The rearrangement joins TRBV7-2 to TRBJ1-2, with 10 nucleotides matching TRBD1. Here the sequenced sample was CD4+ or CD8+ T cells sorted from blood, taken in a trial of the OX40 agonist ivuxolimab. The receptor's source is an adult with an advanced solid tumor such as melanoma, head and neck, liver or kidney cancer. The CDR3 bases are TGTGCCAGCAGCTCCGGGACAGGGGACCACCTATATGGCTACACCTTC. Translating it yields CASSSGTGDHLYGYTF.